These 11 T cell receptor beta chains were sequenced from one sample in a study of blood T cell repertoires in COVID-19. The method was immunoSEQ multiplex PCR; TCRdb's version includes in-frame clones alone and lacks a portion of them. This table holds about 33,000 clones, about 88% found once. The sequenced material came from peripheral blood. The source is a human donor in a cohort sampled during active COVID-19.

The chain has TRBV12-3 or TRBV12-4 and TRBJ1-5, with D possibly TRBD1 on 5 matching bases. The CDR3 extends over 13 amino acids. The V end lost 6 bases, the J end lost 2 bases, and 8 bases lay between the germline ends. The CDR3 spells CASREQGNQPQHF. CDR3 bases: TGTGCCAGCAGAGAACAGGGCAATCAGCCCCAGCATTTT.

V gene TRBV9 combines with J gene TRBJ1-2; 8 bases are shared with TRBD1. This CDR3 comprises 15 residues. Germline values: CDR1 SGDLS, CDR2 YYNGEE. Trimming cost V 4 bases and J 4 bases; bases outside gene matches: 9. The CDR3: CASSPKTGGAYGYTF. In nucleotides, the CDR3 is TGTGCCAGCAGCCCCAAAACAGGGGGGGCCTATGGCTACACCTTC.

CDR3 residues: CASSPGEDTEAFF. DNA for the CDR3: TGTGCCAGCAGTCCCGGAGAGGACACTGAAGCTTTCTTT. The chain carries TRBV27 and TRBJ1-1, with D uncertain. CDR1 is MNHEY, CDR2 SMNVEV, per germline (reference sequence). This CDR3 comprises 13 residues. Trimming took off 5 bases at V and 3 bases at J, with 10 bases between the two ends.

Comments on this clone: This sample includes further DNA sequences coding for the same CDR3. V usage is TRBV5-1 and J usage is TRBJ1-1, with D possibly TRBD1 on 5 matching bases. CDR1 is SGHRS and CDR2 is YFSETQ in the germline V gene. The CDR3 length is 14 residues. The V end was cut by 3 bases, the J end by 6 bases, with 15 bases between. The DNA for the CDR3 is TGCGCCAGCAGCTCGAACACAGGATTTCCTGAAGCTTTCTTT. Residues: CASSSNTGFPEAFF.

This sequence joins TRBV2 and TRBJ1-2; the match to TRBD1 covers 7 bases. V shed 7 bases, J shed 4 bases, and the junction held 9 bases outside the gene matches. CDR3 length equals 14 residues. Germline loops: CDR1 SNHLY, CDR2 FYNNEI. CDR3 protein: CASKGQAGVYGYTF. The DNA for the CDR3 is TGTGCCAGCAAAGGACAGGCTGGCGTCTATGGCTACACCTTC.

The J gene is TRBJ1-2, the V gene TRBV5-4; 7 bases are shared with TRBD1. CDR3 length: 15 residues. The germline CDR1 and CDR2 sequences are SGHNT and YYREEE (reference sequence). V lost 4 bases and J lost 4; bases outside the gene matches: 10. The CDR3 DNA follows: TGTGCCAGCAGCCCGTTGGGACAGACCCTCTATGGCTACACCTTC. The encoded protein is CASSPLGQTLYGYTF.

The chain uses TRBV19 and TRBJ1-5; D not certain. The germline gives CDR1 LNHDA, CDR2 SQIVND (reference sequence). V dropped 6 bases and J dropped 8 bases, with 14 bases sitting between them. This CDR3 region has 13 residues. The CDR3 DNA sequence: TGTGCCAGTAGAGCGGCGGCTTTTAAGCCCCAGCATTTT. Translation: CASRAAAFKPQHF.

The chain recombines TRBV5-1 with TRBJ2-1; D is uncertain. The CDR3 totals 11 residues. The ends were cut back, 2 bases at V and 8 bases at J, with 5 bases in the middle. Germline CDR1 and CDR2: SGHRS and YFSETQ. This chain's CDR3 is CASSFEDEQFF. The DNA of the CDR3 is TGCGCCAGCAGCTTTGAGGATGAGCAGTTCTTC.

The chain joins TRBV19 to TRBJ2-1, with 9 bases lining up with TRBD1. Looked up from germline, CDR1 is LNHDA and CDR2 is SQIVND (reference sequence). This CDR3 comprises 14 residues. The V and J ends lost 5 bases and 6 bases, in that order; junction bases with no gene match: 5. The CDR3 loop reads CASSPRTGANEQFF. DNA for the CDR3: TGTGCCAGTAGTCCTCGGACAGGGGCCAATGAGCAGTTCTTC.

The CDR3 DNA reads TGTGCCAGCAGCTCATCACTAGCGGGGGGAGACATTCAGTACTTC. It encodes CASSSSLAGGDIQYF. The chain is built from TRBV5-4 and TRBJ2-4, with 12 bases identical to TRBD2. J lost 8 bases, V lost 3 bases, and 6 bases had no gene match. Per germline, CDR1 SGHNT and CDR2 YYREEE (reference sequence). The CDR3 has 15 amino acids.

V gene TRBV11-2 combines with J gene TRBJ2-5; TRBD2 aligns across 9 bases. The germline V gene encodes CDR1 SGHAT and CDR2 FQNNGV. The CDR3 consists of 16 residues. V shed 3 bases, J shed 5 bases, and the junction held 10 bases outside the gene matches. The CDR3 DNA sequence: TGTGCCAGCAGCTTGGGGCCGGCGGGGGGGCTGGAGACCCAGTACTTC. Amino acids: CASSLGPAGGLETQYF. The variable domain in full, with the rest retrieved from reference TRBV11-2 and TRBJ2-5, is EAGVAQSPRYKIIEKRQSVAFWCNPISGHATLYWYQQILGQGPKLLIQFQNNGVVDDSQLPKDRFSAERLKGVDSTLKIQPAKLEDSAVYLCASSLGPAGGLETQYFGPGTRLLVL.